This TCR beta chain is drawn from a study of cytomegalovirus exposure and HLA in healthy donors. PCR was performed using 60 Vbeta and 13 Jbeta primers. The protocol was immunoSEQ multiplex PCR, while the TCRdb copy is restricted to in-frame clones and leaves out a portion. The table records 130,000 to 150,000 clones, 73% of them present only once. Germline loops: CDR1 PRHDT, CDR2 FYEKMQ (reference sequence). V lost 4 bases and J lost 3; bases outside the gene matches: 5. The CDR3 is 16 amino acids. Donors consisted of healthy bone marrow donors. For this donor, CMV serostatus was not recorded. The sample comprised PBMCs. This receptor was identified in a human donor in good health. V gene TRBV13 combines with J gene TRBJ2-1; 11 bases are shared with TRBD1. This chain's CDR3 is CASSSRTGGFYNEQFF. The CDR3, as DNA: TGTGCCAGCAGCTCCAGGACAGGGGGCTTCTACAATGAGCAGTTCTTC.